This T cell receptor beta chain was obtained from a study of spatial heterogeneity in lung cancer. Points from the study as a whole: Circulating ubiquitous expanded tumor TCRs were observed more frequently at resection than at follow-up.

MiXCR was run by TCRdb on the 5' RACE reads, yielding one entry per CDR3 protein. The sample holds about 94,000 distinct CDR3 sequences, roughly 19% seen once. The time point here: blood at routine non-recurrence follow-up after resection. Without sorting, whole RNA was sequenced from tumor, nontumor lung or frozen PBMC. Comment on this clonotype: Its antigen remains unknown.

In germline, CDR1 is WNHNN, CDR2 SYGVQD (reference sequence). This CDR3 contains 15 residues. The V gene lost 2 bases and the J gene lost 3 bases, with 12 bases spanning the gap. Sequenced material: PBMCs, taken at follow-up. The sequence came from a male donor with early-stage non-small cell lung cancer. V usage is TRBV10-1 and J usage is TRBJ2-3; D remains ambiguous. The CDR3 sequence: CASSESGIRTDTQYF. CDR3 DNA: TGCGCCAGCAGTGAGAGTGGGATTCGGACAGATACGCAGTATTTT.